Listed below are T cell receptor beta chains from one sample, sequenced in a study of cytomegalovirus exposure and HLA in healthy donors. Measured with immunoSEQ multiplex PCR; TCRdb has only the in-frame clones, and not every one. The repertoire includes roughly 90,000 clones, around 85% of them detected once, and around 1.9% sits in the top ten. Sequenced sample: PBMCs. The receptors stem from a man in his late teens or twenties in good health and CMV-seronegative. CDR3s include the opening cysteine and the closing phenylalanine or tryptophan. A D gene is named only where the DNA matches it firmly. Expanded clones are given a class, and other clones once, few, many or no size at all.

TRBD1 | TRBJ2-5 | once | TRBV5-1 | TGCGCCAGCAGCTTGGAAACAGGGGCAGAGACCCAGTACTTC | CASSLETGAETQYF
- | TRBJ1-5 | - | TRBV27 | TGTGCCAGCAGTTTAATGACAGGCCCCCATCAGCCCCAGCATTTT | CASSLMTGPHQPQHF
- | TRBJ1-4 | - | TRBV7-9 | TGTGCCAGCAGCTTAGACGCAGCAACTAATGAAAAACTGTTTTTT | CASSLDAATNEKLFF
- | TRBJ2-5 | - | TRBV28 | TGTGCCAGCAGTTTAGGGGCAGGGTTCGGGGAGACCCAGTACTTC | CASSLGAGFGETQYF
TRBD1 | TRBJ1-1 | - | TRBV6-5 | TGTGCCAGCAGTTACTCGATTCAGGGGGGCACTGAAGCTTTCTTT | CASSYSIQGGTEAFF
- | TRBJ1-6 | - | TRBV10-3 | TGTGCCATCAGTGAATGGGGGGGTAATTCACCCCTCCACTTT | CAISEWGGNSPLHF
- | TRBJ1-1 | - | TRBV7-9 | TGTGCCAGCAGCTTAGCCGCAGCAGGCTACACTGAAGCTTTCTTT | CASSLAAAGYTEAFF
- | TRBJ1-5 | once | TRBV6-1 | TGTGCCAGCAGACAACAGGGACAAAGCAATCAGCCCCAGCATTTT | CASRQQGQSNQPQHF
- | TRBJ1-3 | - | TRBV30 | TGTGCCTGCCGTCACTCGGGCTCTGGAAACACCATATATTTT | CACRHSGSGNTIYF
TRBD1 | TRBJ1-1 | - | TRBV30 | TGTGCCTGGAGTGTACCCGGGACAGGGGCCGAAGCTTTCTTT | CAWSVPGTGAEAFF
TRBD1 | TRBJ1-2 | - | TRBV9 | TGTGCCACGTACAGGGGCGGGAGCTACACCTTC | CATYRGGSYTF
- | TRBJ1-1 | - | TRBV2 | TGTGCCAGCAGAGGACGGGTCAGACAGGTCACTGAAGCTTTCTTT | CASRGRVRQVTEAFF
- | TRBJ1-3 | - | TRBV7-2 | TGTGCCAGCAGCTTAACTACTCTCGGGTTTACCGGAAACACCATATATTTT | CASSLTTLGFTGNTIYF
TRBD2 | TRBJ2-5 | once | TRBV6-5 | TGTGCCAGCAGCCTTAGCGGGAGGCGCGAGGAGACCCAGTACTTC | CASSLSGRREETQYF
TRBD1 | TRBJ1-1 | - | TRBV9 | TGTGCCAGCAGCCTAGAGGGACAGACGAACACTGAAGCTTTCTTT | CASSLEGQTNTEAFF
- | TRBJ1-5 | - | TRBV18 | TGTGCCAGCTCCCAGATCGGAGACAATCAGCCCCAGCATTTT | CASSQIGDNQPQHF
TRBD2 | TRBJ2-1 | - | TRBV27 | TGTGCCAGCAGTTTGTGGGAGGGCTCCTACAATGAGCAGTTCTTC | CASSLWEGSYNEQFF
TRBD1 | TRBJ2-2 | - | TRBV5-1 | TGCGCCAGCAGCTTGGCGAGGACAGGGGACACCGGGGAGCTGTTTTTT | CASSLARTGDTGELFF
TRBD2 | TRBJ2-1 | - | TRBV2 | TGTGCCAGCAGCCGGACTAGCGGGAATTTTTATGAGCAGTTCTTC | CASSRTSGNFYEQFF
- | TRBJ2-1 | - | TRBV7-3 | TGTGCCAGCAGCTTAGGAGGTTCCGGGTCCAATGAGCAGTTCTTC | CASSLGGSGSNEQFF
TRBD1 | TRBJ1-4 | - | TRBV6-1 | TGTGCCAGCAGTGAGGGGACAGTCGGACTGTTTTTT | CASSEGTVGLFF
TRBD2 | TRBJ2-1 | - | TRBV27 | TGTGCCAGCAGTATCATGCGGGGGGACAATGAGCAGTTCTTC | CASSIMRGDNEQFF
- | TRBJ1-2 | - | TRBV28 | TGTGCCAGCAGTTTTGGGGCGGGGAACTATGGCTACACCTTC | CASSFGAGNYGYTF
- | TRBJ1-3 | - | TRBV7-9 | TGTGCCAGCCTCCAGGCCTCTGGAAACACCATATATTTT | CASLQASGNTIYF
TRBD1 | TRBJ1-2 | once | TRBV7-3 | TGTGCCAGCAGCTTCGACAGGGCTAACTATGGCTACACCTTC | CASSFDRANYGYTF
- | TRBJ1-1 | - | TRBV6-5 | TGTGCCAGCAGTTACGGGCCTATGAACACTGAAGCTTTCTTT | CASSYGPMNTEAFF
- | TRBJ2-4 | - | TRBV14 | TGTGCCAGCAGCCAGGACAGAGGGATTCAGTACTTC | CASSQDRGIQYF
TRBD2 | TRBJ2-3 | - | TRBV6-6 | TGTGCCAGCAGAGGACTAGCGGGGGAAGATACGCAGTATTTT | CASRGLAGEDTQYF
TRBD2 | TRBJ2-1 | - | TRBV30 | TGTGCCTGGAGACGGAGCGGGAGGACCTACAATGAGCAGTTCTTC | CAWRRSGRTYNEQFF
- | TRBJ1-1 | - | TRBV11-3 | TGTGCCAGCAGCTTAGCCCCGGGAGATAGAGCTTTCTTT | CASSLAPGDRAFF
- | TRBJ1-3 | - | TRBV9 | TGTGCCAGCAGAGAGGGGGTAGACTCTGGAAACACCATATATTTT | CASREGVDSGNTIYF
- | TRBJ1-5 | once | TRBV30 | TGTGCCTGGACCCTAGGAGGCCTAACAAGGCCTCAGCCCCAGCATTTT | CAWTLGGLTRPQPQHF
TRBD2 | TRBJ2-1 | few | TRBV10-1 | TGCGCCAGCAGTGAGGCTAGCGGGAGGGCGACTGAGCAGTTCTTC | CASSEASGRATEQFF
TRBD2 | TRBJ2-5 | - | TRBV5-1 | TGCGCCAGCAGCTTGGAGGCGGGAGGGCCGGAGACCCAGTACTTC | CASSLEAGGPETQYF
TRBD1 | TRBJ2-2 | - | TRBV19 | TGTGCCAGTAGTTCCAGGACAGGGTTGGGGGAGCTGTTTTTT | CASSSRTGLGELFF
TRBD1 | TRBJ1-5 | - | TRBV10-3 | TGTGCCATCAGTGAGTCGACAGGGAGTCAGCCCCAGCATTTT | CAISESTGSQPQHF
- | TRBJ2-1 | - | TRBV18 | TGTGCCAGCTCACCGCTCGCGGGGCAGGTTGGGAATGAGCAGTTCTTC | CASSPLAGQVGNEQFF
TRBD2 | TRBJ2-7 | - | TRBV29-1 | TGCAGCGTGGCGGGGAGGGACCCCTACGAGCAGTACTTC | CSVAGRDPYEQYF
- | TRBJ1-1 | - | TRBV30 | TGTGCCTGTCCGGGAGCGGGGGGAACTGAAGCTTTCTTT | CACPGAGGTEAFF
TRBD2 | TRBJ2-1 | - | TRBV6-4 | TGTGCCAGCAGGATGGGGGGGACTAGCGGGACCAATGAGCAGTTCTTC | CASRMGGTSGTNEQFF
- | TRBJ2-7 | - | TRBV9 | TGTGCCAGCAGCGTATTAGATCGGGACGAGCAGTACTTC | CASSVLDRDEQYF
- | TRBJ2-3 | - | TRBV5-4 | TGTGCCAGCACCAGCGTAGCGGAGCACACAGATACGCAGTATTTT | CASTSVAEHTDTQYF
- | TRBJ1-4 | - | TRBV4-3 | TGCGCCAGCAGCCAAACAGGGAATGAAAAACTGTTTTTT | CASSQTGNEKLFF
TRBD1 | TRBJ1-1 | - | TRBV7-9 | TGTGCCAGCAGCTTAGTCACAGGGGGGAACACTGAAGCTTTCTTT | CASSLVTGGNTEAFF
TRBD1 | TRBJ2-3 | few | TRBV7-8 | TGTGCCAGCAGCTTGGCATACAGGGGTCCCGTCGCAGATACGCAGTATTTT | CASSLAYRGPVADTQYF
- | TRBJ1-6 | - | TRBV6-4 | TGTGCCAGCGGGAGGGCAGGCGATTATAATTCACCCCTCCACTTT | CASGRAGDYNSPLHF
TRBD1 | TRBJ1-5 | - | TRBV30 | TGTGCCTGGAGTCGACAGGGGAATCAGCCCCAGCATTTT | CAWSRQGNQPQHF
TRBD2 | TRBJ2-7 | - | TRBV5-4 | TGTGCCAGCAGCTTGGCGGGAGGGCCATCCTACGAGCAGTACTTC | CASSLAGGPSYEQYF
TRBD2 | TRBJ2-3 | - | TRBV6-1 | TGTGCCAGCAGTGAACTGCGAGAGTTTAGCGGGGGAACCACAGATACGCAGTATTTT | CASSELREFSGGTTDTQYF
TRBD1 | TRBJ2-5 | - | TRBV18 | TGTGCCAGCTCACCTCCGGGACAGCCCCAAGAGACCCAGTACTTC | CASSPPGQPQETQYF
- | TRBJ1-1 | - | TRBV7-8 | TGTGCCAGCAGCCAGGCAGGGAATACTGAAGCTTTCTTT | CASSQAGNTEAFF
- | TRBJ1-2 | once | TRBV2 | TGTGCCAGCAGGAGGATCCTGGTTGGCTACACCTTC | CASRRILVGYTF
TRBD1 | TRBJ1-1 | - | TRBV6-1 | TGTGCCAGCAGTGCCACCAGGGGGACTGAAGCTTTCTTT | CASSATRGTEAFF